This TCR beta chain stems from a study of blood T cell repertoires in COVID-19. Per the study methods: From reference gene primer amplification, estimates of nucleated cell counts were derived. The assay was immunoSEQ multiplex PCR, and TCRdb's table has in-frame clones only and misses some. Clone size and the V and J calls come from that table; the DNA yielded D and trimming. The sample lists 120,000 to 150,000 clones, 87% seen once, with around 38% in the top ten. Germline-derived CDR1 and CDR2 are SGHRS and YFSETQ. The length of the CDR3 is 12 residues. Trimming pared 4 bases from V and 1 base from J, leaving 6 bases between.

The sample taken for sequencing was peripheral blood. V gene TRBV5-1 combines with J gene TRBJ2-7; D possibly corresponds to TRBD2 (5 bases). The sequence was collected from a middle-aged man who had recovered from COVID-19. CDR3 sequence: CASSPGSYEQYF. CDR3 bases: TGCGCCAGCAGCCCGGGGTCCTACGAGCAGTACTTC.